This T cell receptor beta chain emerged from a study of fetal regulatory T cell absence and autoimmunity. General study points: In IPEX syndrome, oligoclonal enrichment was read as supporting prenatal antigen-driven autoimmunity in the pancreas. Some top pancreas TCR clones were over 90-fold enriched versus cord blood.

CDR3 length equals 12 residues. Germline CDR1 reads SNHLY; CDR2 reads FYNNEI. V was cut by 6 bases and J by 6 bases, with 12 bases left in between. Generated by immunoSEQ multiplex PCR, the TCRdb table keeps only in-frame clones and is missing some. The repertoire holds more than 90,000 clones, less than 80% seen once, with 1.5% to 2% in the top ten. A word on this clone: Its antigen is currently unknown.

This clonotype was sampled from a male donor with IPEX syndrome. The rearrangement joins TRBV2 to TRBJ2-7; tentatively, D is TRBD1 (6 bases). Specimen: pancreas tissue. This CDR3 reads CASSPQGREQYF. The CDR3 coding sequence is TGTGCCAGCAGCCCACAGGGTCGCGAGCAGTACTTC.